This TCR beta chain was found in a study of cytomegalovirus exposure and HLA in healthy donors. At the level of the study: Some 85 million unique TCRs, all from HLA-typed donors, were included in an early release of the data. Study-wide points: Clonal expansion was found to be greater in HLA-associated TCR beta chains than in equally common others in a later analysis. Available immune exposure information covered CMV serostatus only. The study carried out a later analysis of TCR beta sequences. It associated 15,000 to 20,000 of them with specific HLA alleles at a false discovery rate of 0.05.

13 Jbeta primers and 60 Vbeta primers were used for the PCR. Clones were read by immunoSEQ multiplex PCR, and TCRdb kept only the in-frame ones, dropping some. The sample shows a few hundred thousand clones, roughly 80% of them seen only once. Worth noting for this clone: Its antigen is still unknown.

The trim removed 7 bases at V and 5 bases at J, leaving 16 bases unmatched. Looked up from germline, CDR1 is SGDLS and CDR2 is YYNGEE. The CDR3 runs to 17 residues. J is TRBJ2-2 and V is TRBV9, with 8 bases fitting TRBD2. The origin of this receptor is a girl aged 2 to 10 in good health and CMV-seronegative. Sequencing was performed on PBMCs. CDR3 residues: CASGTPRVAGRTGELFF. The CDR3 DNA is TGTGCCAGCGGCACCCCTCGAGTAGCGGGGAGGACCGGGGAGCTGTTTTTT.